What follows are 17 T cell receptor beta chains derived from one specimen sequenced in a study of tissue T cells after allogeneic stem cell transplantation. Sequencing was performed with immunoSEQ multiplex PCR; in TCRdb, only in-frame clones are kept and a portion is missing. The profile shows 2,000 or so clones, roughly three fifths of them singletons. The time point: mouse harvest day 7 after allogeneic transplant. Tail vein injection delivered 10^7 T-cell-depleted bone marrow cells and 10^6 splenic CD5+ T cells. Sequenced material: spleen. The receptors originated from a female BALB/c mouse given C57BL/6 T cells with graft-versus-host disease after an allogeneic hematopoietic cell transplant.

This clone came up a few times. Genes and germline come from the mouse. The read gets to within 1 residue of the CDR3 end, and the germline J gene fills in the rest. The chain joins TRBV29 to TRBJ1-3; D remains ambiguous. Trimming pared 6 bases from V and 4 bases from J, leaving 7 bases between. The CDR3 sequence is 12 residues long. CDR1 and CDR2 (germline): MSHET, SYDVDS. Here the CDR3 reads CASRGLGNTLYF. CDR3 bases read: TGTGCTAGCAGAGGGCTGGGAAATACGCTCTAT.

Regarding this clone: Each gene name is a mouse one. Partial CDR3 DNA: TGCTCCAGCAGTCAATCTGGCGGATATGAACAGTAC. It is translated as CSSSQSGGYEQY. The whole CDR3 reads CSSSQSGGYEQYF. The chain couples TRBV23 to TRBJ2-7. The read terminates 1 residue ahead of where the CDR3 ends, so the germline J gene completes it. Germline V gives CDR1 KGHTA, CDR2 FQNQQP. The length of the CDR3 is 13 residues. Full variable domain (outside the CDR3, taken from reference TRBV23 and TRBJ2-7): DAAVTQKPRYLIKMKGQEAEMKCIPEKGHTAVFWYQQKQSKELKFLIYFQNQQPLDQIDMVKERFSAVCPSSSLCSLGIRTCEAEDSALYLCSSSQSGGYEQYFGPGTRLTVL.

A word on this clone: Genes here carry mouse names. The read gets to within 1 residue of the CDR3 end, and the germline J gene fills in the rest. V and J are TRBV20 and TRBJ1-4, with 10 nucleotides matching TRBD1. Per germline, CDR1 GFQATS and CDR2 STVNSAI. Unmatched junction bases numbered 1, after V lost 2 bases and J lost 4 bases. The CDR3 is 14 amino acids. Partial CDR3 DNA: TGTGGTGCTAGGAGGACAGGGGGCAACGAAAGATTATTT. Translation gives CGARRTGGNERLF. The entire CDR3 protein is CGARRTGGNERLFF. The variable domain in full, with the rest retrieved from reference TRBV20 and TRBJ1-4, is GALVYQYPRRTICKSGTSMRMECQAVGFQATSVAWYRQSPQKTFELIALSTVNSAIKYEQNFTQEKFPISHPNLSFSSMTVLNAYLEDRGLYLCGARRTGGNERLFFGHGTKLSVL.

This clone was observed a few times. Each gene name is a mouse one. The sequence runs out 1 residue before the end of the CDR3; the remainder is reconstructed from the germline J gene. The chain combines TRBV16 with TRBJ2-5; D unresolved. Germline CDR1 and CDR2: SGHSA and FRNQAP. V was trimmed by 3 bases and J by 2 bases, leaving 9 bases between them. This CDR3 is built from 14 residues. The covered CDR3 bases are TGTGCAAGCAGCTTGGGCTGGATCCAAGACACCCAGTAC. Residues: CASSLGWIQDTQY. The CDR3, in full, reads CASSLGWIQDTQYF. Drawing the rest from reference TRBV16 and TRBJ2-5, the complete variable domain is NAGVIQTPRHKVTGKGQEATLWCEPISGHSAVFWYRQTIVQGLEFLTYFRNQAPIDDSGMPKERFSAQMPNQSHSTLKIQSTQPQDSAVYLCASSLGWIQDTQYFGPGTRLLVL.

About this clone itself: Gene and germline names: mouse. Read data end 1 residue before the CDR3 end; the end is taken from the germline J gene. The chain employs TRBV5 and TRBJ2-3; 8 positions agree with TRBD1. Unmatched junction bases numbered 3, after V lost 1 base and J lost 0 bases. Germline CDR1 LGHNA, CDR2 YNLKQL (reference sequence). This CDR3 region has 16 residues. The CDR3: CASSQGTGTSAETLYF. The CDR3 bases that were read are TGTGCCAGCAGCCAAGGGACAGGGACCAGTGCAGAAACGCTGTAT.

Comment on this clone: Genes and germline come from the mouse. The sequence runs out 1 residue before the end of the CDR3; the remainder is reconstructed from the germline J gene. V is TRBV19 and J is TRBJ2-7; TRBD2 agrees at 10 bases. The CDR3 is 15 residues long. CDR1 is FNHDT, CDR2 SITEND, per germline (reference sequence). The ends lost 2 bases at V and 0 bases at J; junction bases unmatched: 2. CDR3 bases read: TGTGCCAGCAGTATCCCTGGGGGGGCCTCCTATGAACAGTAC. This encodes CASSIPGGASYEQY. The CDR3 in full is CASSIPGGASYEQYF.

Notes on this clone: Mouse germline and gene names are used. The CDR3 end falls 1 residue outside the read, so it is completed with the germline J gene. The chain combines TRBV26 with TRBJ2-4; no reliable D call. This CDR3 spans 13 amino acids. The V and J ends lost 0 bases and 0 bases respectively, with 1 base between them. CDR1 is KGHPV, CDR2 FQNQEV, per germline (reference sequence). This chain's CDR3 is CASSLSSQNTLYF. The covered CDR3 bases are TGTGCCAGCAGTCTGTCCAGTCAAAACACCTTGTAC.

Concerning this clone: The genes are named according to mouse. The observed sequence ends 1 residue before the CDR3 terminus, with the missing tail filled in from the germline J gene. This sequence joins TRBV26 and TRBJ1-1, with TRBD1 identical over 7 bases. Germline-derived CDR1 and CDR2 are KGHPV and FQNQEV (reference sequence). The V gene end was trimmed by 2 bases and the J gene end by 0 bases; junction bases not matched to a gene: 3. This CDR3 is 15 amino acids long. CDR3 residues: CASSLPGQSNTEVFF. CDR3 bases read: TGTGCCAGCAGTCTGCCGGGACAGTCAAACACAGAAGTCTTC.

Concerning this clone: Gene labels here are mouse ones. The CDR3 reads CASSHRDINQDTQYF. CDR3 DNA (partial): TGTGCCAGCAGCCACCGGGACATTAACCAAGACACCCAGTAC. This chain links TRBV3 with TRBJ2-5; D is perhaps TRBD1 (6 bases). The read is 1 residue too short to cover the CDR3 end, so that end is filled in from the germline J gene. The CDR3 runs to 15 residues. The V gene's germline CDR1 is SNHLY and CDR2 FYNGKV (reference sequence). V was shortened by 5 bases and J by 0 bases, with 12 bases between the two germline ends.

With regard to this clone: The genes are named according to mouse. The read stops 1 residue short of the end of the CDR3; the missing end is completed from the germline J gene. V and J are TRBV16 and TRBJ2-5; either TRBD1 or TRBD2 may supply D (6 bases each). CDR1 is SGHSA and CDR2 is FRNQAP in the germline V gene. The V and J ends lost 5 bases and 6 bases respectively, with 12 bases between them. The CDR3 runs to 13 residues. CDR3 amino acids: CASSPRGGDTQYF. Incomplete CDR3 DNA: TGTGCAAGCAGCCCCCGCGGGGGCGACACCCAGTAC.

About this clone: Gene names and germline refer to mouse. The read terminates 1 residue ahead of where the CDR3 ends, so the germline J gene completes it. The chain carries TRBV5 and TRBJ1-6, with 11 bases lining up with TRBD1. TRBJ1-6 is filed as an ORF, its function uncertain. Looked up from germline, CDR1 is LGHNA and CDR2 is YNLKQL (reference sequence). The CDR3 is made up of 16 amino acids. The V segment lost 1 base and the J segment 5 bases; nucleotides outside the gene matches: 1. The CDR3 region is CASSQGTGGHNSPLYF. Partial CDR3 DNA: TGTGCCAGCAGCCAAGGGACAGGGGGCCATAATTCGCCCCTCTAC.

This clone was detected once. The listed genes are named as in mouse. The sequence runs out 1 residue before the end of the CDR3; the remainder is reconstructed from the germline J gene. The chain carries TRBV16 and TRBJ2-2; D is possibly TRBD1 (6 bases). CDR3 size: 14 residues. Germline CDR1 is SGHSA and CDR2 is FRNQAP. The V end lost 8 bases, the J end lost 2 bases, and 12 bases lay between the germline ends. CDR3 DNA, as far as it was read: TGTGCAAGCTGCCAGGGGCAGAACACCGGGCAGCTCTAC. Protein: CASCQGQNTGQLY. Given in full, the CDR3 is CASCQGQNTGQLYF.

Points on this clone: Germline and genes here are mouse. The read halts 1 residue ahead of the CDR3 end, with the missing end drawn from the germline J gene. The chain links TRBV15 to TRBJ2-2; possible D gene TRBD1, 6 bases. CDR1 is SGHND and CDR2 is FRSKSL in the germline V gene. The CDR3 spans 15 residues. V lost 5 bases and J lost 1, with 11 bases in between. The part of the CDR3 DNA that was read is TGTGCCAGCAGTCCGGACAGTAAAAACACCGGGCAGCTCTAC. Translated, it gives CASSPDSKNTGQLY. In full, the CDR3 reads CASSPDSKNTGQLYF. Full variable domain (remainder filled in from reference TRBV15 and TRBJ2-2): DAGVTQTPRHEVAEKGQTIILKCEPVSGHNDLFWYRQTKIQGLELLSYFRSKSLMEDGGAFKDRFKAEMLNSSFSTLKIQPTEPKDSAVYLCASSPDSKNTGQLYFGEGSKLTVL.

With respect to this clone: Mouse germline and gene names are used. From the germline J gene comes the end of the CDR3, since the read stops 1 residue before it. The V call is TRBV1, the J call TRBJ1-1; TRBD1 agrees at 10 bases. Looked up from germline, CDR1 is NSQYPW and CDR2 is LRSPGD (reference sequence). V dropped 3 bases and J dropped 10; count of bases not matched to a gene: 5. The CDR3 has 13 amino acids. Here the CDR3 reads CTCSARDRGRVFF. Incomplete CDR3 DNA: TGCACCTGCAGTGCGCGGGACAGGGGTCGAGTCTTC. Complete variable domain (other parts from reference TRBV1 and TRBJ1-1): VTLLEQNPRWRLVPRGQAVNLRCILKNSQYPWMSWYQQDLQKQLQWLFTLRSPGDKEVKSLPGADYLATRVTDTELRLQVANMSQGRTLYCTCSARDRGRVFFGKGTRLTVV.

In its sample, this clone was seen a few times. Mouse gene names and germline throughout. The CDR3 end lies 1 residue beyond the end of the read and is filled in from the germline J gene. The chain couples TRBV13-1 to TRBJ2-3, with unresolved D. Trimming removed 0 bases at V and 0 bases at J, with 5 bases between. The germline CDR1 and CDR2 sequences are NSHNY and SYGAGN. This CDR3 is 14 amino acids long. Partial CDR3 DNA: TGTGCCAGCAGTGATGCAGGCAGTGCAGAAACGCTGTAT. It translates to CASSDAGSAETLY. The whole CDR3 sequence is CASSDAGSAETLYF.

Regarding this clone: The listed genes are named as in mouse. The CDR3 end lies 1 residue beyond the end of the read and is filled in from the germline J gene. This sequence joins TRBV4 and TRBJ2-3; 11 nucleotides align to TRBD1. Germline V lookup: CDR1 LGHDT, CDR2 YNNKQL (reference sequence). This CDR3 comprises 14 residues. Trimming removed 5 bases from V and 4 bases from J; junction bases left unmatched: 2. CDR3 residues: CASSRTGGTETLYF. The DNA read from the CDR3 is TGTGCCAGCAGCCGGACAGGGGGCACAGAAACGCTGTAT. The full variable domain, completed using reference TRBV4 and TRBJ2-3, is ETAVFQTPNYHVTQVGNEVSFNCKQTLGHDTMYWYKQDSKKLLKIMFSYNNKQLIVNETVPRRFSPQSSDKAHLNLRIKSVEPEDSAVYLCASSRTGGTETLYFGSGTRLTVL.

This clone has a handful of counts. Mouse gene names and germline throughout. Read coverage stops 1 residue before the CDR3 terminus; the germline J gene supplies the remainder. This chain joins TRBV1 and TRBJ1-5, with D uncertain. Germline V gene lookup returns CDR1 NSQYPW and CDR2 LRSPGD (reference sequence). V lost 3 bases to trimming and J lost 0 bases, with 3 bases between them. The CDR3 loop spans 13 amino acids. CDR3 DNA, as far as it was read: TGCACCTGCAGTGCTAATAACAACCAGGCTCCGCTT. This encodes CTCSANNNQAPL. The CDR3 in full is CTCSANNNQAPLF.